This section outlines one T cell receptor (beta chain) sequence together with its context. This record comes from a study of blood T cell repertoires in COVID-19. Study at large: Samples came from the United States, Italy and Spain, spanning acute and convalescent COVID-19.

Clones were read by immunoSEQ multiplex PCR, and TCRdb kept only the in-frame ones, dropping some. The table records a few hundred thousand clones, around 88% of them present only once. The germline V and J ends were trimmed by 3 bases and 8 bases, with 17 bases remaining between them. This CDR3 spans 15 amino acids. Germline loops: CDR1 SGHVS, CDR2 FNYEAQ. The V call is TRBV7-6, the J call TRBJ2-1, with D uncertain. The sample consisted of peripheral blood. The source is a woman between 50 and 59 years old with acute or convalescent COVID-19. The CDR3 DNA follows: TGTGCCAGCAGCTTTGGGCCCGTATTATTGGATGAGCAGTTCTTC. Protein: CASSFGPVLLDEQFF.